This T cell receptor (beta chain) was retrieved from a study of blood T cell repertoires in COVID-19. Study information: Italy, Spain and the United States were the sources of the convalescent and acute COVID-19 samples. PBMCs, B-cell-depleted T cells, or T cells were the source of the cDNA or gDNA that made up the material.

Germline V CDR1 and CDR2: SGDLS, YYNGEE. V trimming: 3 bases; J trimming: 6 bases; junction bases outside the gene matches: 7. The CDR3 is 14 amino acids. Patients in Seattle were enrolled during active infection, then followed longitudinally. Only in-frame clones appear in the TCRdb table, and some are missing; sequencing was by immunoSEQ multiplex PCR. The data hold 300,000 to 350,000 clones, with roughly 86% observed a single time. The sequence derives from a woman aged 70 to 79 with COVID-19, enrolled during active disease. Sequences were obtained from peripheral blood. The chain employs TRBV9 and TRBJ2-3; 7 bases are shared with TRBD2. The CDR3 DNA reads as TGTGCCAGCAGCGGTGGACTAGTCTTCGATACGCAGTATTTT. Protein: CASSGGLVFDTQYF.